This TCR delta chain was sequenced during a study of human gamma delta and Vdelta1 T cells. Note on this clone: Its target is not known. With a far larger clone one base away, a read error is the likely cause.

The CDR3 has 21 residues. V dropped 6 bases and J dropped 3; count of bases not matched to a gene: 25. CDR1 is TSWWSYY, CDR2 QGS, per germline. TCRdb ran CATT on the PCR reads. The sample has about 6,100 delta-chain clones, 41% seen once. The receptor's source is a human donor in good health. This sequence joins TRDV1 and TRDJ1; 10 bases are shared with TRDD3. The sequencing sample was made of Vdelta1 gamma-delta T cells from blood grown in culture (DOT cells). The CDR3 sequence: CALGRNKFLPLYWGISDKLIF. As DNA, the CDR3 is TGTGCTCTTGGTCGGAACAAATTCCTTCCTCTTTACTGGGGGATCTCCGATAAACTCATCTTT.